This T cell receptor beta chain is drawn from a study of control samples from healthy donors and cancer patients. Between the trimmed V and J ends, which lost 5 bases and 7 bases, there was a span of 14 bases. The CDR3 contains 13 residues. Germline V lookup: CDR1 SGHAT, CDR2 FQNNGV. Sequencing was performed with immunoSEQ multiplex PCR; in TCRdb, only in-frame clones are kept and a portion is missing. The table lists roughly 130,000 clones, about 95% of them singletons. The origin of this receptor is a young man in good health. The chain recombines TRBV11-2 with TRBJ1-1; D is unresolved. Sequencing was performed on blood. The CDR3 loop reads CASSPLQWGEAFF. The CDR3 bases are TGTGCCAGCAGCCCCCTACAGTGGGGTGAAGCTTTCTTT.